The 32 T cell receptor beta chains reported below all come from one sample, sequenced in a study of blood T cell repertoires in COVID-19. Sequenced by immunoSEQ multiplex PCR; TCRdb stores in-frame clones only, minus some. The sample contains 200,000 to 300,000 clones, roughly 82% of which appear only once. The sequencing sample was made of peripheral blood. These receptors originate from a woman of 80 years or more with COVID-19, enrolled during active disease.

V and J are TRBV25-1 and TRBJ2-7; TRBD1 aligns across 8 bases. Germline assignment: CDR1 MGHDK and CDR2 SYGVNS. Trimming took 3 bases from V and 3 from J; bases not matched to a gene: 13. CDR3 length: 17 amino acids. Here the CDR3 reads CASSDNIGTGRSYEQYF. CDR3 nucleotides: TGTGCCAGCAGTGATAATATTGGGACAGGTCGTAGCTACGAGCAGTACTTC.

The gene calls are TRBV19 and TRBJ1-5, with 8 bases that match TRBD1. Germline V gives CDR1 LNHDA, CDR2 SQIVND (reference sequence). The CDR3 totals 16 residues. Trimming took 4 bases from V and 8 from J; bases not matched to a gene: 13. In DNA form, the CDR3 reads TGTGCCAGTAGTAGCGGCAGGGGGCGGCGAGCGGAGCCCCAGCATTTT. Translating gives CASSSGRGRRAEPQHF.

V gene TRBV2 combines with J gene TRBJ1-3; D is unclear. The germline gives CDR1 SNHLY, CDR2 FYNNEI. The V end was cut by 6 bases, the J end by 0 bases, with 12 bases between. The CDR3 is 15 residues long. CDR3 loop: CASSNEASSGNTIYF. CDR3 DNA: TGTGCCAGCAGCAACGAAGCTTCCTCTGGAAACACCATATATTTT.

This clone was seen a single time. The CDR3 sequence: CASSYLGDVSNQPQHF. CDR3 coding DNA: TGTGCCAGCAGTTACCTCGGGGATGTCAGCAATCAGCCCCAGCATTTT. V usage is TRBV6-2 or TRBV6-3 and J usage is TRBJ1-5; D not certain. The CDR3 totals 16 residues. Looked up from germline, CDR1 is MNHEY and CDR2 is SVGEGT. The V end was cut by 2 bases, the J end by 1 base, with 12 bases between.

This clone was seen only a few times. The rearrangement uses TRBV19 and TRBJ2-3; 7 bases match TRBD2. The germline gives CDR1 LNHDA, CDR2 SQIVND (reference sequence). The CDR3 loop spans 17 amino acids. Trimming took 7 bases from V and 0 from J; bases not matched to a gene: 13. The CDR3 here is CASTPTGAGISTDTQYF. The CDR3 DNA sequence: TGTGCCAGTACCCCAACGGGAGCGGGGATTAGCACAGATACGCAGTATTTT.

This chain joins TRBV27 and TRBJ2-1; perhaps TRBD1 as D (7 bases). The CDR3 has 16 residues. V lost 5 bases and J 8 bases, leaving 22 bases between the germline ends. CDR1 is MNHEY and CDR2 is SMNVEV in the germline V gene (reference sequence). The CDR3 nucleotides read TGTGCCAGCAGTCCCGGACAGGAGGGGGTGGTGGATGAGCAGTTCTTC. This gives the protein CASSPGQEGVVDEQFF.

The rearrangement uses TRBV28 and TRBJ1-1; D not certain. V lost 2 bases, J lost 4 bases, and 14 bases lay in between. The germline V gene has CDR1 MDHEN and CDR2 SYDVKM. The CDR3 covers 15 residues. The CDR3 loop reads CASSLTAAGSTEAFF. CDR3 sequence (DNA): TGTGCCAGCAGTTTAACGGCAGCGGGGAGCACTGAAGCTTTCTTT.

The sample holds a few counts of this clone. The chain recombines TRBV28 with TRBJ1-1; the D is unclear. Germline CDR1 is MDHEN and CDR2 is SYDVKM. V was pared by 6 bases and J by 4 bases, with 3 bases between. The CDR3 length is 10 residues. As DNA, the CDR3 is TGTGCCAGCAGCGGCACTGAAGCTTTCTTT. Translating it yields CASSGTEAFF.

The chain has TRBV7-6 and TRBJ1-6; D possibly corresponds to TRBD1 (6 bases). This CDR3 comprises 15 residues. From germline, CDR1 is SGHVS and CDR2 FNYEAQ. V gave up 4 bases and J gave up 7 bases, with 14 bases separating them. CDR3 region: CASSWGGQGNSPLHF. CDR3 in DNA: TGTGCCAGCAGCTGGGGTGGGCAGGGGAATTCACCCCTCCACTTT.

The chain recombines TRBV21-1 with TRBJ1-5. TRBV21-1 is a pseudogene segment. The CDR3 is 14 residues long. The CDR3 coding sequence is TGTGCCAGCAGCGGCCGGGAGTTATATCAGCCCCAGCATTTT. Its protein is CASSGRELYQPQHF.

The chain uses TRBV29-1 and TRBJ2-1; 7 bases agree with TRBD1. The length of the CDR3 is 13 residues. The V gene's germline CDR1 is SQVTM and CDR2 ANQGSEA. Losses at the gene ends were 4 bases for V and 7 bases for J; bases not matched to a gene: 7. The CDR3 protein is CSVGTGDLNEQFF. The CDR3 bases are TGCAGCGTTGGGACAGGAGATCTGAATGAGCAGTTCTTC.

The V and J genes are TRBV10-1 and TRBJ2-2, with D possibly matching TRBD1 (6 bases). CDR1 and CDR2 from the germline V gene are WNHNN and SYGVQD (reference sequence). CDR3 size: 15 residues. V lost 6 bases and J 1 base, leaving 12 bases between the germline ends. The CDR3 sequence is CASRGSGENTGELFF. Written as DNA, the CDR3 is TGCGCCAGCAGAGGTTCAGGGGAGAACACCGGGGAGCTGTTTTTT.

The chain employs TRBV30 and TRBJ1-1; a weak D match, TRBD1 (6 bases). CDR3 length: 13 amino acids. Germline lookup yields CDR1 GTSNPN and CDR2 SVGIG (reference sequence). Trimming removed 5 bases at V and 0 bases at J, with 10 bases between. This CDR3 is CAWGGQLNTEAFF. DNA of the CDR3: TGTGCCTGGGGAGGACAGCTGAACACTGAAGCTTTCTTT.

V and J are TRBV3-1 (or the pseudogene TRBV3-2) and TRBJ2-5, with D maybe TRBD1 (6 bases). Germline V gene sequence: CDR1 LGHDT, CDR2 YNNKEL (reference sequence). CDR3 size: 15 residues. V lost 2 bases, J lost 0 bases, and 10 bases lay in between. CDR3 coding DNA: TGTGCCAGCAGCCAAAACAGGGCCTACCAAGAGACCCAGTACTTC. It is translated as CASSQNRAYQETQYF.

The rearrangement joins TRBV11-3 to TRBJ1-6; no clear D. The CDR3 spans 14 residues. The V gene lost 3 bases and the J gene lost 7 bases, with 10 bases spanning the gap. Germline lookup yields CDR1 SGHNT and CDR2 YENEEA. Here the CDR3 DNA reads TGTGCCAGCAGCTTGCGCGCGGAAAATTCACCCCTCCACTTT. Residues: CASSLRAENSPLHF. Complete variable domain (other parts from reference TRBV11-3 and TRBJ1-6): EAGVVQSPRYKIIEKKQPVAFWCNPISGHNTLYWYLQNLGQGPELLIRYENEEAVDDSQLPKDRFSAERLKGVDSTLKIQPAELGDSAVYLCASSLRAENSPLHFGNGTRLTVT.

CDR3 sequence: CASSLGAGAEYYGYTF. The CDR3 DNA reads TGCGCCAGCAGCTTGGGGGCAGGGGCAGAATACTATGGCTACACCTTC. The chain recombines TRBV5-1 with TRBJ1-2, with a weak D call TRBD1 (6 bases). Germline V gives CDR1 SGHRS, CDR2 YFSETQ. The ends were cut back, 0 bases at V and 3 bases at J, with 15 bases in the middle. The CDR3 is made up of 16 amino acids.

The gene calls are TRBV5-4 and TRBJ2-2; 8 bases are shared with TRBD1. Trimming cost V 4 bases and J 6 bases; bases outside gene matches: 17. The CDR3 spans 18 residues. Germline V CDR1 and CDR2: SGHNT, YYREEE (reference sequence). Here the CDR3 DNA reads TGTGCCAGCAGCCCATCGTTTTCGGGCAGGGGGCTTTCCGGGGAGCTGTTTTTT. Translated: CASSPSFSGRGLSGELFF.

The chain recombines TRBV5-1 with TRBJ1-2; 7 bases line up with TRBD1. Germline V gene sequence: CDR1 SGHRS, CDR2 YFSETQ. This CDR3 spans 19 amino acids. Trimming took 4 bases from V and 2 from J; bases not matched to a gene: 20. DNA for the CDR3: TGCGCCAGCAGCAGTCAACTTACAGGGGAAGGCGTATCCAACTATGGCTACACCTTC. Its protein is CASSSQLTGEGVSNYGYTF.

The chain has TRBV5-4 and TRBJ2-1; TRBD2 matches 10 bases. The length of the CDR3 is 16 residues. Per germline, CDR1 SGHNT and CDR2 YYREEE (reference sequence). J lost 6 bases, V lost 5 bases, and 11 bases had no gene match. CDR3 amino acids: CASSRNTIAGGNEQFF. The CDR3 DNA is TGTGCCAGCAGTAGGAATACGATAGCGGGGGGCAATGAGCAGTTCTTC.

This clone was counted only a few times. CDR3 DNA sequence: TGCGCCAGCAGCGGCGGACAGGCGATGGATACGCAGTATTTT. It encodes CASSGGQAMDTQYF. The rearrangement uses TRBV5-1 and TRBJ2-3; TRBD1 aligns across 7 bases. V lost 4 bases, J lost 6 bases, and 8 bases stayed unmatched. Germline V gives CDR1 SGHRS, CDR2 YFSETQ. The CDR3 is made up of 14 amino acids.

This clone appeared a few times. The V call is TRBV6-5, the J call TRBJ1-5; TRBD1 matches at 8 bases. The CDR3 extends over 15 amino acids. Germline CDR1 is MNHEY and CDR2 is SVGAGI. V lost 4 bases and J lost 3; bases outside the gene matches: 5. CDR3 in DNA: TGTGCCAGCAGTTGGTCAGGGGGCTTCAATCAGCCCCAGCATTTT. Translated, it gives CASSWSGGFNQPQHF.

CDR3 sequence: CASGRGRGTDTQYF. The CDR3, as DNA: TGTGCCAGCGGACGGGGCAGGGGGACAGATACGCAGTATTTT. J is TRBJ2-3 and V is TRBV11-2; 7 nucleotides line up with TRBD1. CDR1 SGHAT and CDR2 FQNNGV come from the germline V gene. With V trimmed by 8 bases and J by 3 bases, 8 bases remained unmatched. The CDR3 spans 14 residues.

CDR3 protein: CASSRTTEGTEAFF. Written as DNA, the CDR3 is TGTGCCAGCAGCCGGACAACGGAGGGCACTGAAGCTTTCTTT. The V call is TRBV6-5, the J call TRBJ1-1, with D possibly being TRBD1 (5 bases). Deletions cut 6 bases from V and 4 bases from J, with 15 bases between. CDR1 and CDR2 (germline): MNHEY, SVGAGI. The CDR3 has 14 residues.

This clone is a singleton in its sample. J is TRBJ2-3 and V is TRBV5-6, with D maybe TRBD2 (6 bases). The V and J ends lost 2 bases and 5 bases respectively, with 15 bases between them. The CDR3 covers 15 residues. Looked up from germline, CDR1 is SGHDT and CDR2 is YYEEEE. The CDR3: CASSLITRGKDTQYF. The CDR3 DNA reads TGTGCCAGCAGCTTAATAACCCGGGGGAAAGATACGCAGTATTTT.

The chain combines TRBV5-1 with TRBJ1-3; D not resolved. This CDR3 comprises 14 residues. The germline V gene has CDR1 SGHRS and CDR2 YFSETQ. V lost 0 bases and J 0 bases, leaving 4 bases between the germline ends. DNA of the CDR3: TGCGCCAGCAGCTTGGACTTCTCTGGAAACACCATATATTTT. It is translated as CASSLDFSGNTIYF.

A word on this clone: The junction departs from germline at one end; a sequencing error may be responsible. This chain joins TRBV7-2 and TRBJ1-1, with TRBD1 as a possible D gene (6 bases). The germline V gene has CDR1 SGHTA and CDR2 FQGNSA. This CDR3 comprises 16 residues. CDR3 protein: CASSLGGGYRDTEAFF. CDR3 sequence (DNA): TGTGCCAGCAGCTTAGGGGGGGGGTACCGGGACACCGAAGCTTTCTTT.

The rearrangement joins TRBV10-2 to TRBJ2-2, with a weak D call TRBD1 (5 bases). The CDR3 is 18 amino acids. Germline loops: CDR1 WSHSY, CDR2 SAAADI. Trimming stripped 3 bases from V and 2 bases from J, with 19 bases between. The chain's CDR3 is CASSDGVGRVINTGELFF. In DNA form, the CDR3 reads TGCGCCAGCAGTGATGGGGTAGGCAGGGTCATAAACACCGGGGAGCTGTTTTTT.

The V call is TRBV7-8, the J call TRBJ2-5; D perhaps matches TRBD1 (6 bases). The CDR3 consists of 16 residues. CDR1 SGHVS and CDR2 FQNEAQ come from the germline V gene. The V end was cut by 2 bases, the J end by 2 bases, with 15 bases between. The CDR3 here is CASSLFVGQIQETQYF. CDR3 nucleotide sequence: TGTGCCAGCAGCTTATTTGTGGGACAAATTCAAGAGACCCAGTACTTC.

The chain links TRBV5-1 to TRBJ1-3, with 8 nucleotides matching TRBD1. This CDR3 has 18 residues. The germline CDR1 and CDR2 sequences are SGHRS and YFSETQ. Trimming took 0 bases from V and 2 from J; bases not matched to a gene: 10. The CDR3 DNA sequence: TGCGCCAGCAGCTTGGGGGGTATTTTGACAGGGGCTGGAAACACCATATATTTT. It translates to CASSLGGILTGAGNTIYF.

The gene calls are TRBV7-2 and TRBJ2-1; 11 nucleotides agree with TRBD2. Germline CDR1 reads SGHTA; CDR2 reads FQGNSA. J gave up 9 bases and V 7 bases, and 14 bases lay outside the gene matches. CDR3 length: 16 residues. The CDR3 coding sequence is TGTGCCAGCACCCCGCTGGCACTAGCGGGGGACGGTGAGCAGTTCTTC. Translation: CASTPLALAGDGEQFF. Supplemented by reference TRBV7-2 and TRBJ2-1, the full variable domain reads GAGVSQSPSNKVTEKGKDVELRCDPISGHTALYWYRQSLGQGLEFLIYFQGNSAPDKSGLPSDRFSAERTGGSVSTLTIQRTQQEDSAVYLCASTPLALAGDGEQFFGPGTRLTVL.

The gene calls are TRBV30 and TRBJ1-1; 9 nucleotides match TRBD1. The junction had 8 bases not matched to a gene; V was cut back by 2 bases and J by 7 bases. The CDR3 length is 14 residues. The V gene's germline CDR1 is GTSNPN and CDR2 SVGIG (reference sequence). The CDR3 loop reads CAWSTGTGSGEAFF. The CDR3 DNA reads as TGTGCCTGGAGTACCGGGACAGGGAGTGGTGAAGCTTTCTTT.

The rearrangement links TRBV11-2 to TRBJ2-1, with D maybe TRBD2 (7 bases). Trimming left V 6 bases short and J 2 bases short, with 11 bases between. In germline, CDR1 is SGHAT, CDR2 FQNNGV. This CDR3 has 14 residues. CDR3 amino acids: CASRRGLAYNEQFF. In nucleotides, the CDR3 is TGTGCCAGCAGGCGGGGGCTCGCCTACAATGAGCAGTTCTTC.